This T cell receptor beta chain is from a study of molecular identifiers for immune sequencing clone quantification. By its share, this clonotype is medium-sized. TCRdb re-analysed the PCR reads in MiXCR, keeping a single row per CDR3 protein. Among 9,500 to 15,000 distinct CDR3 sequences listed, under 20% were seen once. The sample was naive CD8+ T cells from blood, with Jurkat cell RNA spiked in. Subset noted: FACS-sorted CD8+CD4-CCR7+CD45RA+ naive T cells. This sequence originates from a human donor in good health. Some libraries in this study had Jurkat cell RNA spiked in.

Here the CDR3 reads CASSPGLNYEQYF. In DNA, the CDR3 is TGTGCCAGCAGCCCAGGACTCAACTACGAGCAGTACTTC. The V call is TRBV7-2, the J call TRBJ2-7; possibly TRBD2 for D (5 bases). This CDR3 has 13 residues. Germline V gene data show CDR1 as SGHTA and CDR2 as FQGNSA. V lost 5 bases to trimming and J lost 3 bases, with 11 bases between them.